What follows are 6 T cell receptor beta chains derived from one specimen sequenced in a study of blood T cell repertoires in COVID-19. Measured with immunoSEQ multiplex PCR; TCRdb has only the in-frame clones, and not every one. The sample lists hundreds of thousands of clones, around 83% occurring once. Input material: peripheral blood. The receptors stem from a woman aged 50 to 65 with acute or convalescent COVID-19.

The chain employs TRBV29-1 and TRBJ2-5; TRBD2 might be the D (6 bases). This CDR3 region has 13 residues. V lost 4 bases and J lost 5, with 14 bases in between. Germline V gene sequence: CDR1 SQVTM, CDR2 ANQGSEA. CDR3: CSVAPTSGETQYF. DNA for the CDR3: TGCAGCGTTGCACCGACCAGCGGGGAGACCCAGTACTTC.

V is TRBV11-2 and J is TRBJ2-3, with D tentatively TRBD2 (6 bases). Germline assignment: CDR1 SGHAT and CDR2 FQNNGV. This CDR3 has 17 amino acids. Trimming removed 1 base from V and 3 bases from J, with 17 bases in between. CDR3 loop: CASSLVPGLERTDTQYF. CDR3 in DNA: TGTGCCAGCAGCTTAGTGCCGGGACTGGAGAGGACAGATACGCAGTATTTT.

The chain combines TRBV27 with TRBJ2-7; perhaps TRBD2 as D (5 bases). The CDR3 loop spans 13 amino acids. Germline assignment: CDR1 MNHEY and CDR2 SMNVEV (reference sequence). The V and J ends lost 6 bases and 2 bases respectively, with 11 bases between them. As DNA, the CDR3 is TGTGCCAGCAGGCGGGCGGGCACCTACGAGCAGTACTTC. Its translation: CASRRAGTYEQYF.

The gene calls are TRBV28 and TRBJ1-1; D unresolved. The germline gives CDR1 MDHEN, CDR2 SYDVKM. The V end was cut by 6 bases, the J end by 1 base, with 6 bases between. The CDR3 spans 12 residues. CDR3 nucleotides: TGTGCCAGCAGATACAGGAACACTGAAGCTTTCTTT. Amino acids: CASRYRNTEAFF.

The J gene is TRBJ2-7, the V gene TRBV28; tentative D call: TRBD2 (6 bases). Deletions cut 6 bases from V and 3 bases from J, with 18 bases between. The CDR3 has 15 amino acids. The germline gives CDR1 MDHEN, CDR2 SYDVKM. Written as DNA, the CDR3 is TGTGCCAGCAGATTTTCCGCGGGGACTCTCTACGAGCAGTACTTC. Translation gives CASRFSAGTLYEQYF.

In this sample, this clone turned up many times. This chain's CDR3 is CASSTQTGASYEQYF. In DNA form, the CDR3 reads TGTGCCAGCAGCACCCAGACAGGGGCGAGCTACGAGCAGTACTTC. The V and J genes are TRBV27 and TRBJ2-7, with 8 bases aligning to TRBD1. The length of the CDR3 is 15 residues. Germline CDR1 and CDR2: MNHEY and SMNVEV (reference sequence). With 6 bases clipped from V and 3 bases from J, the junction kept 10 bases outside the gene matches.